This is a list of T cell receptor beta chains from one sample in a study of blood T cells in healthy people across ages. TCRdb processed the 5' RACE reads anew with MiXCR; each CDR3 protein has one entry. The sample includes more than 650,000 distinct CDR3 sequences, under 30% of them seen just once. The same data also went into a second study, on T cells of mothers and their children.

Source material: blood. The receptors derive from a boy aged 5-17 years in good health. Each CDR3 is given with its conserved first and last residue. Fields, in order: V gene, clone size, D gene, J gene, CDR3 DNA, CDR3 protein. D genes are given only for firm matches. Not every row has a clone size; where given, it reads once, few, many or a size class.

V gene: TRBV19
clone size: NA
D gene: NA
J gene: TRBJ1-1
CDR3 DNA: TGTGCCAGTAGTATTGCGTGGCGGGAAAATGGAGCTTTCTTT
CDR3 protein: CASSIAWRENGAFF

V gene: TRBV29-1
clone size: NA
D gene: NA
J gene: TRBJ2-3
CDR3 DNA: TGCAGCGTTGAACGGCTCCTCACAGATACGCAGTATTTT
CDR3 protein: CSVERLLTDTQYF

V gene: TRBV29-1
clone size: few
D gene: TRBD1
J gene: TRBJ1-1
CDR3 DNA: TGCAGCGTTGTCCCGGGACAGGGAGGGAGCACTGAGGCTTTCTTT
CDR3 protein: CSVVPGQGGSTEAFF

V gene: TRBV7-2
clone size: NA
D gene: NA
J gene: TRBJ2-1
CDR3 DNA: TGTGCCAGCAGCCGATTCCACAATGAGCAGTTCTTC
CDR3 protein: CASSRFHNEQFF

V gene: TRBV20-1
clone size: NA
D gene: NA
J gene: TRBJ2-3
CDR3 DNA: TGCAGTGCTAGAAGCGCCGTGTTCACAGATACGCAGTATTTT
CDR3 protein: CSARSAVFTDTQYF

V gene: TRBV5-4
clone size: NA
D gene: NA
J gene: TRBJ2-3
CDR3 DNA: TGTGCCAGCAGCTTGAGGGGGTTAGGGGATACGCAGTATTTT
CDR3 protein: CASSLRGLGDTQYF

V gene: TRBV7-8
clone size: few
D gene: TRBD1
J gene: TRBJ2-5
CDR3 DNA: TGTGCCAGCAGTTACCGGGCGCGGACAGGGTTAGAGACCCAGTACTTC
CDR3 protein: CASSYRARTGLETQYF

V gene: TRBV7-3
clone size: many
D gene: NA
J gene: TRBJ2-1
CDR3 DNA: TGTGCCAGCAGCTCGAGCTCCTACAATGAGCAGTTCTTC
CDR3 protein: CASSSSSYNEQFF

V gene: TRBV4-2
clone size: NA
D gene: NA
J gene: TRBJ2-1
CDR3 DNA: TGTGCCAGCAGCCAAGAAGGCCTAGCGCAGTACAATGAGCAGTTCTTC
CDR3 protein: CASSQEGLAQYNEQFF

V gene: TRBV4-1
clone size: many
D gene: NA
J gene: TRBJ2-2
CDR3 DNA: TGCGCCAGCAGCCAAGTGGCGACAGGGACTGAGGAGCTGTTTTTT
CDR3 protein: CASSQVATGTEELFF

V gene: TRBV7-9
clone size: few
D gene: NA
J gene: TRBJ1-1
CDR3 DNA: TGTGCCAGCAGCTACCGGACAGATGAAGCTTTCTTT
CDR3 protein: CASSYRTDEAFF

V gene: TRBV6-1
clone size: few
D gene: NA
J gene: TRBJ2-7
CDR3 DNA: TGTGCCAGCGGTAGGGGGGGCTACGAGCAGTACTTC
CDR3 protein: CASGRGGYEQYF

V gene: TRBV29-1
clone size: few
D gene: NA
J gene: TRBJ2-5
CDR3 DNA: TGCAGCGTTGAAAGGTCCCAGCGGCCTCGGGAGACCCAGTACTTC
CDR3 protein: CSVERSQRPRETQYF

V gene: TRBV3-1
clone size: NA
D gene: NA
J gene: TRBJ2-7
CDR3 DNA: TGTGCCAGCAGCCAAGATCGGGCACTTGACCCCTACGAGCAGTACTTC
CDR3 protein: CASSQDRALDPYEQYF

V gene: TRBV5-1
clone size: NA
D gene: TRBD2
J gene: TRBJ2-5
CDR3 DNA: TGCGCCAGCAGCCCAGGTGCTAGCGGGAGTAGGGCGGAGACCCAGTACTTC
CDR3 protein: CASSPGASGSRAETQYF

V gene: TRBV20-1
clone size: NA
D gene: NA
J gene: TRBJ2-4
CDR3 DNA: TGCAGTGCAACTGGCGGGGCAGGGAACATTCAGTACTTC
CDR3 protein: CSATGGAGNIQYF

V gene: TRBV12-5
clone size: once
D gene: NA
J gene: TRBJ2-5
CDR3 DNA: TGTGCTAGTGGTTCGGAAATGACCCAGTACTTC
CDR3 protein: CASGSEMTQYF

V gene: TRBV20-1
clone size: NA
D gene: TRBD1
J gene: TRBJ1-1
CDR3 DNA: TGCAGTGCTAGCTACAGGGGAGGAACTGAAGCTTTCTTT
CDR3 protein: CSASYRGGTEAFF

V gene: TRBV28
clone size: NA
D gene: TRBD1
J gene: TRBJ2-7
CDR3 DNA: TGTGCCAGCAGTGCAGGGGGCCAGGGACACGAGCAGTACTTC
CDR3 protein: CASSAGGQGHEQYF

V gene: TRBV27
clone size: NA
D gene: NA
J gene: TRBJ2-1
CDR3 DNA: TGTGCCAGCAGTCTGAGACAGACCAATGAGCAGTTCTTC
CDR3 protein: CASSLRQTNEQFF

V gene: TRBV9
clone size: NA
D gene: TRBD1
J gene: TRBJ2-5
CDR3 DNA: TGTGCCAGCAGCGTAGATGGGACAGGGGGGAAGACCCAGTACTTC
CDR3 protein: CASSVDGTGGKTQYF

V gene: TRBV29-1
clone size: once
D gene: NA
J gene: TRBJ2-5
CDR3 DNA: TGCAGCTCGTCACAGGGCAACCAAGAGACCCAGTACTTC
CDR3 protein: CSSSQGNQETQYF

V gene: TRBV7-9
clone size: few
D gene: NA
J gene: TRBJ2-5
CDR3 DNA: TGTGCCAGCAGCAATCGCATGGGGGGGACCCAGTACTTC
CDR3 protein: CASSNRMGGTQYF

V gene: TRBV20-1
clone size: NA
D gene: NA
J gene: TRBJ2-5
CDR3 DNA: TGCAGTGCTAGAGTTGTGGGGGGGCGAGAGACCCAGTACTTC
CDR3 protein: CSARVVGGRETQYF

V gene: TRBV5-1
clone size: NA
D gene: TRBD2
J gene: TRBJ2-5
CDR3 DNA: TGCGCCAGCAGCATGGCCGGGAGGCAAGAGACCCAGTACTTC
CDR3 protein: CASSMAGRQETQYF

V gene: TRBV7-9
clone size: NA
D gene: TRBD1
J gene: TRBJ2-5
CDR3 DNA: TGTGCCAGCTGCCGTTGGGGACAGAGCATACAAGAGACCCAGTACTTC
CDR3 protein: CASCRWGQSIQETQYF

V gene: TRBV6-2/TRBV6-3
clone size: many
D gene: TRBD1
J gene: TRBJ1-4
CDR3 DNA: TGTGCCAGCAGTAGGACAGGAACTAATGAAAAACTGTTTTTT
CDR3 protein: CASSRTGTNEKLFF

V gene: TRBV29-1
clone size: NA
D gene: TRBD1
J gene: TRBJ2-5
CDR3 DNA: TGCAGCGTACCCGGGACAGGGCGGCAAGAGACCCAGTACTTC
CDR3 protein: CSVPGTGRQETQYF

V gene: TRBV3-1
clone size: NA
D gene: NA
J gene: TRBJ2-3
CDR3 DNA: TGTGCCAGCAGCCAAGGTACAGCGGTTAGCACAGATACGCAGTATTTT
CDR3 protein: CASSQGTAVSTDTQYF

V gene: TRBV11-2
clone size: few
D gene: NA
J gene: TRBJ1-1
CDR3 DNA: TGTGCCAGCAGCTTAGGAGATTGGGGACTCCGGAACACTGAAGCTTTCTTT
CDR3 protein: CASSLGDWGLRNTEAFF

V gene: TRBV6-6
clone size: NA
D gene: NA
J gene: TRBJ2-1
CDR3 DNA: TGTGCCAGCAAGAAAAGGAGTTACAATGAGCAGTTCTTC
CDR3 protein: CASKKRSYNEQFF

V gene: TRBV6-6
clone size: NA
D gene: NA
J gene: TRBJ2-3
CDR3 DNA: TGTGCCGGCAGCCTCCCGAGGACAGATACGCAGTATTTT
CDR3 protein: CAGSLPRTDTQYF

V gene: TRBV5-1
clone size: many
D gene: TRBD1
J gene: TRBJ1-1
CDR3 DNA: TGTGCCAGCAGCTTCGGACAGGGGAACACTGAAGCTTTCTTT
CDR3 protein: CASSFGQGNTEAFF

V gene: TRBV25-1
clone size: NA
D gene: TRBD1
J gene: TRBJ2-5
CDR3 DNA: TGTGCCAGCAGTGAATTCACAGGGGGCGAAGAGACCCAGTACTTC
CDR3 protein: CASSEFTGGEETQYF

V gene: TRBV5-1
clone size: NA
D gene: TRBD1
J gene: TRBJ2-5
CDR3 DNA: TGCGCCAGCAGATACGGACAGGGGGGACAAGAGACCCAGTACTTC
CDR3 protein: CASRYGQGGQETQYF

V gene: TRBV7-2
clone size: few
D gene: NA
J gene: TRBJ2-2
CDR3 DNA: TGTGCCAGCACCAGAAGGTTGAACACCGGGGAGCTGTTTTTT
CDR3 protein: CASTRRLNTGELFF

V gene: TRBV29-1
clone size: NA
D gene: NA
J gene: TRBJ2-2
CDR3 DNA: TGCAGCGTTGTAAGGGGGGCTAACGGGGAGCTGTTTTTT
CDR3 protein: CSVVRGANGELFF

V gene: TRBV2
clone size: NA
D gene: NA
J gene: TRBJ2-7
CDR3 DNA: TGTGCCAGCACAGGACAAACCTACGAGCAGTACTTC
CDR3 protein: CASTGQTYEQYF

V gene: TRBV7-3
clone size: few
D gene: TRBD2
J gene: TRBJ2-5
CDR3 DNA: TGTGCCAGCAGCGCCACCGGGACTATCCAAGAGACCCAGTACTTC
CDR3 protein: CASSATGTIQETQYF

V gene: TRBV6-1
clone size: few
D gene: NA
J gene: TRBJ1-1
CDR3 DNA: TGTGCCAGCACCCCGGGAGGGAGTCACACTGAAGCTTTCTTT
CDR3 protein: CASTPGGSHTEAFF

V gene: TRBV9
clone size: few
D gene: NA
J gene: TRBJ2-5
CDR3 DNA: TGTGCCAGCAGCGGACGGGTCTCCCAAGAGACCCAGTACTTC
CDR3 protein: CASSGRVSQETQYF

V gene: TRBV7-6
clone size: NA
D gene: TRBD1
J gene: TRBJ2-1
CDR3 DNA: TGTGCTAGCAGCTTGGGACAGGGGCCGCACAATGAGCAGTTCTTC
CDR3 protein: CASSLGQGPHNEQFF

V gene: TRBV28
clone size: NA
D gene: TRBD1
J gene: TRBJ2-7
CDR3 DNA: TGTGCCAGCAGCTCTGAAAGACAGGGAACCTACGAGCAGTACTTC
CDR3 protein: CASSSERQGTYEQYF

V gene: TRBV6-6
clone size: few
D gene: NA
J gene: TRBJ2-1
CDR3 DNA: TGTGCCAGCAGTACACGAGACGACTCCTACAATGAGCAGTTCTTC
CDR3 protein: CASSTRDDSYNEQFF

V gene: TRBV2
clone size: few
D gene: NA
J gene: TRBJ2-1
CDR3 DNA: TGTGCCAGCGCGGAAGCCTACCGAAACAATGAGCAGCTCTTC
CDR3 protein: CASAEAYRNNEQLF

V gene: TRBV5-1
clone size: NA
D gene: NA
J gene: TRBJ2-3
CDR3 DNA: TGCGCCAGCAGCGTGGACAGCCCGGATACGCAGTATTTT
CDR3 protein: CASSVDSPDTQYF

V gene: TRBV6-5
clone size: NA
D gene: TRBD2
J gene: TRBJ2-2
CDR3 DNA: TGTGCCAGCAGTTACTCGGGACTAGCTTTGGGGGAGCTGTTTTTT
CDR3 protein: CASSYSGLALGELFF

V gene: TRBV20-1
clone size: NA
D gene: NA
J gene: TRBJ1-1
CDR3 DNA: TGCAGTGCTAGAGGCACCTACACTGAAGCTTTCTTT
CDR3 protein: CSARGTYTEAFF

V gene: TRBV20-1
clone size: NA
D gene: NA
J gene: TRBJ1-2
CDR3 DNA: TGCAGTGCTAGAGACCAGGGGCAAGTCTATGGCTACACCTTC
CDR3 protein: CSARDQGQVYGYTF

V gene: TRBV20-1
clone size: NA
D gene: NA
J gene: TRBJ1-1
CDR3 DNA: TGCAGTGCTAGAGGTGGCCGCACTGAAGCTTTCTTT
CDR3 protein: CSARGGRTEAFF

V gene: TRBV4-1
clone size: NA
D gene: NA
J gene: TRBJ2-5
CDR3 DNA: TGCGCCAGCAGCCAAGATCAGGGAGCTGGTGAGACCCAGTACTTC
CDR3 protein: CASSQDQGAGETQYF

V gene: TRBV18
clone size: few
D gene: TRBD1
J gene: TRBJ1-6
CDR3 DNA: TGTGCCAGCTCACCGGGACAGGGATCCGAATCACCCCTCCACTTT
CDR3 protein: CASSPGQGSESPLHF